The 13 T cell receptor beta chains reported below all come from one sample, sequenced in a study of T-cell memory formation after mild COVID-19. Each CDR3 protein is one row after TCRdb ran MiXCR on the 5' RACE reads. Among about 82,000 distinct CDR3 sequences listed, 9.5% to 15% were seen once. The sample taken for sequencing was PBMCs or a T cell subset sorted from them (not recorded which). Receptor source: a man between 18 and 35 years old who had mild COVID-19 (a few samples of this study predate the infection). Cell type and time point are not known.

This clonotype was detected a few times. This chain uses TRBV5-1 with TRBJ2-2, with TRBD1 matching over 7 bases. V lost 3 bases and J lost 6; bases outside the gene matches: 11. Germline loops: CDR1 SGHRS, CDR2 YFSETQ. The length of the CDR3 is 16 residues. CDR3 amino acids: CASSWRQGASAGELFF. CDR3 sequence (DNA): TGCGCCAGCAGCTGGAGACAGGGTGCGAGTGCCGGGGAGCTGTTTTTT.

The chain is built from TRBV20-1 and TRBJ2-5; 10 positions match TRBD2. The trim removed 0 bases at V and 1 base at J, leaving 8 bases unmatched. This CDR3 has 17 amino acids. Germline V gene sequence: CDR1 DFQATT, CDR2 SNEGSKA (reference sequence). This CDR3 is CSARDPTLAGVQETQYF. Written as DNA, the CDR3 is TGCAGTGCTAGAGACCCCACGCTAGCGGGGGTCCAAGAGACCCAGTACTTC.

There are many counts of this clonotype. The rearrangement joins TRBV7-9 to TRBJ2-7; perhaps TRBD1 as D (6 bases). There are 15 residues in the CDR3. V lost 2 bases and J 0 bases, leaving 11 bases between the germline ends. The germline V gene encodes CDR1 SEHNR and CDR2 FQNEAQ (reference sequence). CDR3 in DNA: TGTGCCAGCAGCTTAATCCAGGGGAACTCCTACGAGCAGTACTTC. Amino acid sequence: CASSLIQGNSYEQYF.

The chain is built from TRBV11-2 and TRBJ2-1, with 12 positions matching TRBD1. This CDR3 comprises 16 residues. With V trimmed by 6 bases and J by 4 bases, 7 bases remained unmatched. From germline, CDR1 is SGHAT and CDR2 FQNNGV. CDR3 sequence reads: CASRIPGQGAYNEQFF. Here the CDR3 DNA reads TGTGCCAGCAGAATACCGGGACAGGGGGCGTACAATGAGCAGTTCTTC.

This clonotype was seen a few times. The CDR3: CASSQTSGGEKETQYF. The CDR3, as DNA: TGTGCCAGCAGCCAGACTAGCGGGGGAGAGAAAGAGACCCAGTACTTC. The chain employs TRBV7-9 and TRBJ2-5, with 12 bases aligning to TRBD2. Germline V lookup: CDR1 SEHNR, CDR2 FQNEAQ (reference sequence). There are 16 residues in the CDR3. Unmatched junction bases numbered 7, after V lost 5 bases and J lost 3 bases. Based on the CDR3 plus reference TRBV7-9 and TRBJ2-5, the full variable domain is DTGVSQNPRHKITKRGQNVTFRCDPISEHNRLYWYRQTLGQGPEFLTYFQNEAQLEKSRLLSDRFSAERPKGSFSTLEIQRTEQGDSAMYLCASSQTSGGEKETQYFGPGTRLLVL.

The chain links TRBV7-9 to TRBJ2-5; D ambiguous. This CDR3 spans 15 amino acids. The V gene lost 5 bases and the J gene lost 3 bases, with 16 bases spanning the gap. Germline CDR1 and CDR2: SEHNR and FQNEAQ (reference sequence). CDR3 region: CASSHSPGPEETQYF. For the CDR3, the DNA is TGTGCCAGCAGCCATAGCCCGGGCCCAGAAGAGACCCAGTACTTC.

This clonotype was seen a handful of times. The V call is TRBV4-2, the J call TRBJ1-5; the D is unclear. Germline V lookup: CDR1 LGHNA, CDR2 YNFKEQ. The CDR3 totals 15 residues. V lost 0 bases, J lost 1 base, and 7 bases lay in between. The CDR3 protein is CASSQEDPSNQPQHF. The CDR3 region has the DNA TGTGCCAGCAGCCAAGAGGATCCCAGCAATCAGCCCCAGCATTTT.

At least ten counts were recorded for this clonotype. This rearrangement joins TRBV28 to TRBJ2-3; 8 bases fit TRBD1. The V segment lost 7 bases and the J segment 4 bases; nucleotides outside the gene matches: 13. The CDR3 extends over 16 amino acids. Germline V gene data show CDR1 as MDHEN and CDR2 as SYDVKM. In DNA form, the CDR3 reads TGTGCCAGCACTATCCCCAGGGGGCTTTCTTCAGATACGCAGTATTTT. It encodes CASTIPRGLSSDTQYF. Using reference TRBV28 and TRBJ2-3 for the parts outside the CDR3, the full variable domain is DVKVTQSSRYLVKRTGEKVFLECVQDMDHENMFWYRQDPGLGLRLIYFSYDVKMKEKGDIPEGYSVSREKKERFSLILESASTNQTSMYLCASTIPRGLSSDTQYFGPGTRLTVL.

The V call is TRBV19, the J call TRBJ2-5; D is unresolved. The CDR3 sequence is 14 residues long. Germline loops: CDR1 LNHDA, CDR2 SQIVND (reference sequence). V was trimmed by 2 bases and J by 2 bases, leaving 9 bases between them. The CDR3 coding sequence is TGTGCCAGTAGTATACTGTCCCGGCAAGAGACCCAGTACTTC. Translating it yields CASSILSRQETQYF.

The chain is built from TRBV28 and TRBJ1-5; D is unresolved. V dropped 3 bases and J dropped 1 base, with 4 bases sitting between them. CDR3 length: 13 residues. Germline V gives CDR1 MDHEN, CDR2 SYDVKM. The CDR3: CASSLPSNQPQHF. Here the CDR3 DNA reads TGTGCCAGCAGTTTGCCCAGCAATCAGCCCCAGCATTTT.

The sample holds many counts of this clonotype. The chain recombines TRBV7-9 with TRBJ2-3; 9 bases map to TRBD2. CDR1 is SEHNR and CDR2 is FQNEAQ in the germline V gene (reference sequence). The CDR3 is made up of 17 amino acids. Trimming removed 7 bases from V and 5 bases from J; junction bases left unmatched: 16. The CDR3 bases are TGTGCCAGCACTCCACCGTCAGTAGCGGGGGCGGGAGATACGCAGTATTTT. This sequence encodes CASTPPSVAGAGDTQYF.

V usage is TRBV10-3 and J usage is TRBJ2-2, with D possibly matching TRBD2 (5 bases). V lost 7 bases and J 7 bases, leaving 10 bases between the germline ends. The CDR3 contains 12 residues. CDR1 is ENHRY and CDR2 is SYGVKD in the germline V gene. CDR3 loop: CAITPGIGELFF. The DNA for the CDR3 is TGTGCCATCACCCCGGGGATCGGGGAGCTGTTTTTT.

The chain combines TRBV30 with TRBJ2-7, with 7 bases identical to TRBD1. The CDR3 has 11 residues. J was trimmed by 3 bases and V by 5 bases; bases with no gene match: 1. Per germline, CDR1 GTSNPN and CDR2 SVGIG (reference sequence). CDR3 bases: TGTGCCTGGGGGGACAGCTACGAGCAGTACTTC. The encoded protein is CAWGDSYEQYF.